This TCR beta chain was identified during a study of control samples from healthy donors and cancer patients. The data were produced by immunoSEQ multiplex PCR, yet TCRdb's version contains in-frame clones alone and is incomplete. The sample holds 150,000 to 200,000 clones, 70% to 90% seen once. The CDR3 sequence is 13 residues long. The germline V and J ends were trimmed by 3 bases and 2 bases, with 8 bases remaining between them. Germline-derived CDR1 and CDR2 are SNHLY and FYNNEI. The clonotype originates from a man in his thirties or forties in good health. The chain uses TRBV2 and TRBJ2-7; weak D call: TRBD1 (6 bases). The material sequenced was blood. CDR3 protein: CASSDGGPYEQYF. CDR3 coding DNA: TGTGCCAGCAGTGATGGGGGCCCCTACGAGCAGTACTTC.